Given below is one T cell receptor (beta chain) in context. The data were taken from a study of technical replicates of blood from several donors. V was cut by 0 bases and J by 9 bases, with 24 bases left in between. Germline values: CDR1 MGHRA, CDR2 YSYEKL. This CDR3 is 18 amino acids long. The data were produced by immunoSEQ multiplex PCR, yet TCRdb's version contains in-frame clones alone and is incomplete. The table includes approximately 70,000 clones, approximately 96% detected once. The source is a human donor in good health. The V call is TRBV4-1, the J call TRBJ2-1; D might be TRBD2 (6 bases). The specimen was T cells isolated from PBMCs. The DNA for the CDR3 is TGCGCCAGCAGCCAAGACATAGGACTGTCCGGGAGAGGGTTTGAGCAGTTCTTC. The encoded protein is CASSQDIGLSGRGFEQFF.